This T cell receptor beta chain was retrieved from a study of blood T cell repertoires in COVID-19. This clone came up once. The V end was cut by 2 bases, the J end by 4 bases, with 12 bases between. Germline-derived CDR1 and CDR2 are MDHEN and SYDVKM. This CDR3 is built from 15 residues. Here immunoSEQ multiplex PCR was the method, and the copy in TCRdb shows in-frame clones only, minus some. The repertoire holds approximately 100,000 clones, with 92% as singletons. The sample consisted of peripheral blood. The chain is built from TRBV28 and TRBJ1-5; D not resolved. The clonotype originates from a man between 65 and 79 years old with acute or convalescent COVID-19. CDR3: CASSLRPSSNQPQHF. CDR3 in DNA: TGTGCCAGCAGTTTAAGGCCCTCTAGTAATCAGCCCCAGCATTTT.